Following are 9 T cell receptor beta chains from one sample sequenced in a study of blood T cell repertoires in COVID-19. The table came from immunoSEQ multiplex PCR; TCRdb's copy has only in-frame clones and leaves some out. The sample lists a few hundred thousand clones, 85% to 90% seen once, with around 0.92% in the top ten. Sequencing used PBMCs or T cells enriched from blood (not recorded which). These receptors came from a young woman who had been exposed to COVID-19.

CDR3 in amino acids: CATQLRGTGTNTGELFF. In DNA, the CDR3 is TGTGCCACCCAGTTAAGGGGGACAGGGACGAACACCGGGGAGCTGTTTTTT. V and J are TRBV27 and TRBJ2-2; TRBD1 matches at 9 bases. CDR1 and CDR2 from the germline V gene are MNHEY and SMNVEV (reference sequence). CDR3 length equals 17 residues. V lost 10 bases to trimming and J lost 0 bases; unmatched junction nucleotides: 12.

The chain couples TRBV19 to TRBJ2-1, with 8 bases matching TRBD2. Germline values: CDR1 LNHDA, CDR2 SQIVND (reference sequence). V lost 9 bases and J lost 6; bases outside the gene matches: 13. This CDR3 is 15 amino acids long. The CDR3 reads CASTLSPGGGNEQFF. The CDR3 DNA reads as TGTGCCAGCACCCTCTCGCCGGGAGGGGGCAATGAGCAGTTCTTC. Complete variable domain (other parts from reference TRBV19 and TRBJ2-1): DGGITQSPKYLFRKEGQNVTLSCEQNLNHDAMYWYRQDPGQGLRLIYYSQIVNDFQKGDIAEGYSVSREKKESFPLTVTSAQKNPTAFYLCASTLSPGGGNEQFFGPGTRLTVL.

The chain has TRBV27 and TRBJ1-2; 10 bases line up with TRBD1. CDR3 length: 16 amino acids. Germline loops: CDR1 MNHEY, CDR2 SMNVEV (reference sequence). The junction had 10 bases not matched to a gene; V was cut back by 5 bases and J by 4 bases. Here the CDR3 DNA reads TGTGCCAGCAGTCCTGGAGGGACAGGGGAGGTCTATGGCTACACCTTC. Residues: CASSPGGTGEVYGYTF.

For the CDR3, the DNA is TGCGCCAGCAGCACACACGACAGCTATGGCTACACCTTC. This encodes CASSTHDSYGYTF. This chain connects TRBV5-1 to TRBJ1-2; D is perhaps TRBD1 (5 bases). The CDR3 covers 13 residues. CDR1 and CDR2 (germline): SGHRS, YFSETQ. Trimming pared 4 bases from V and 4 bases from J, leaving 11 bases between.

V and J are TRBV11-3 and TRBJ2-7; 8 nucleotides match TRBD2. The CDR3 loop spans 12 amino acids. J was trimmed by 6 bases and V by 5 bases; bases with no gene match: 3. Germline loops: CDR1 SGHNT, CDR2 YENEEA. CDR3 amino acids: CASSQREREQYF. CDR3 nucleotide sequence: TGTGCCAGCAGCCAGCGGGAGCGCGAGCAGTACTTC.

The chain links TRBV5-1 to TRBJ2-7, with D perhaps TRBD1 (6 bases). CDR1 is SGHRS and CDR2 is YFSETQ in the germline V gene. V lost 4 bases, J lost 2 bases, and 13 bases lay in between. CDR3 size: 14 residues. CDR3 DNA: TGCGCCAGCAGCCTAGAAGGACAGCCCTACGAGCAGTACTTC. The encoded protein is CASSLEGQPYEQYF.

There are a few counts of this clone. The V gene is TRBV7-8, the J gene TRBJ2-7; TRBD1 might be the D (7 bases). There are 13 residues in the CDR3. Per germline, CDR1 SGHVS and CDR2 FQNEAQ. The germline V and J ends were trimmed by 7 bases and 2 bases, with 12 bases remaining between them. CDR3 protein: CASNQGGPYEQYF. DNA for the CDR3: TGTGCCAGCAACCAGGGGGGCCCCTACGAGCAGTACTTC.

The V call is TRBV27, the J call TRBJ2-3, with 12 positions matching TRBD2. Unmatched junction bases numbered 4, after V lost 2 bases and J lost 4 bases. The CDR3 is made up of 16 amino acids. CDR1 is MNHEY, CDR2 SMNVEV, per germline (reference sequence). As DNA, the CDR3 is TGTGCCAGCAGTTTAACATGGACTAGCGGGGCAGATACGCAGTATTTT. Its protein product is CASSLTWTSGADTQYF.

The chain combines TRBV11-2 with TRBJ2-1, with TRBD1 as a possible D gene (6 bases). This CDR3 has 15 residues. V gave up 0 bases and J gave up 4 bases, with 10 bases separating them. Per the germline V gene, CDR1 is SGHAT and CDR2 is FQNNGV. In DNA, the CDR3 is TGTGCCAGCAGCTTAGAGGGCAGGGGTTACAATGAGCAGTTCTTC. Translation: CASSLEGRGYNEQFF.